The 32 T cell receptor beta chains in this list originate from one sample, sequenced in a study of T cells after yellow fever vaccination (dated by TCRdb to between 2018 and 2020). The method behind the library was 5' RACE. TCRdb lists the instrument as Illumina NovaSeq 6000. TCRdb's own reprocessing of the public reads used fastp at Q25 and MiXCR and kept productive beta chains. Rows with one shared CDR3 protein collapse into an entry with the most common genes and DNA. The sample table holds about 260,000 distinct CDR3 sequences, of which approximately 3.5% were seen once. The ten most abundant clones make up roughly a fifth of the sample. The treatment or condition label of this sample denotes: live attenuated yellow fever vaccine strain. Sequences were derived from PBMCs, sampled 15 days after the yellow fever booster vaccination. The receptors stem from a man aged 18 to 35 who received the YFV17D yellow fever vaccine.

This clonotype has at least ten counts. In DNA form, the CDR3 reads TGCAGCGGGGCCGGGACGGTGAACACTGAAGCTTTCTTT. Translated: CSGAGTVNTEAFF. V gene TRBV29-1 combines with J gene TRBJ1-1; possible D gene TRBD1, 5 bases. V lost 7 bases and J lost 0, with 12 bases in between. Germline values: CDR1 SQVTM, CDR2 ANQGSEA. This CDR3 region has 13 residues.

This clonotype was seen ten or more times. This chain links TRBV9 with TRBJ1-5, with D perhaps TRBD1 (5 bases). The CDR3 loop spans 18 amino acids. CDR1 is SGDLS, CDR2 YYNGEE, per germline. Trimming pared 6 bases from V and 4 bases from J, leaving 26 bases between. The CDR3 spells CASTEVYLGGALNQPQHF. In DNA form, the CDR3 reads TGTGCCAGCACCGAGGTGTACCTGGGTGGGGCCCTTAATCAGCCCCAGCATTTT. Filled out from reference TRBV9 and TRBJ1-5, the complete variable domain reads DSGVTQTPKHLITATGQRVTLRCSPRSGDLSVYWYQQSLDQGLQFLIQYYNGEERAKGNILERFSAQQFPDLHSELNLSSLELGDSALYFCASTEVYLGGALNQPQHFGDGTRLSIL.

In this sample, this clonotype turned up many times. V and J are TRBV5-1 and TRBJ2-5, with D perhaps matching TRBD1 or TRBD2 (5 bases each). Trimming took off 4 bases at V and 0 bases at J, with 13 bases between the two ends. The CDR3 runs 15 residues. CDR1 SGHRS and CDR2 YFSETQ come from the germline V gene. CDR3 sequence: CASSHGTGNQETQYF. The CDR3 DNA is TGCGCCAGCAGCCACGGGACGGGGAACCAAGAGACCCAGTACTTC. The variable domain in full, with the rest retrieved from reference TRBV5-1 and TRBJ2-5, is KAGVTQTPRYLIKTRGQQVTLSCSPISGHRSVSWYQQTPGQGLQFLFEYFSETQRNKGNFPGRFSGRQFSNSRSEMNVSTLELGDSALYLCASSHGTGNQETQYFGPGTRLLVL.

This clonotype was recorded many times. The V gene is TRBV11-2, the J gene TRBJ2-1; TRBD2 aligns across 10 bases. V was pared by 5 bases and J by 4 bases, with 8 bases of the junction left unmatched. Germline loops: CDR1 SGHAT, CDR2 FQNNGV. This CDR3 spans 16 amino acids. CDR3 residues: CASSLTTSGVYNEQFF. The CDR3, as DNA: TGTGCCAGCAGCCTAACTACTAGCGGGGTATACAATGAGCAGTTCTTC.

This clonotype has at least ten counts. The CDR3 is CASSYHALAGVLGSQETQYF. The CDR3 coding sequence is TGCGCCAGCAGCTATCACGCCCTAGCGGGGGTCCTCGGGAGCCAAGAGACCCAGTACTTC. The rearrangement joins TRBV5-1 to TRBJ2-5; 10 nucleotides align to TRBD2. This CDR3 comprises 20 residues. With 3 bases clipped from V and 1 base from J, the junction kept 18 bases outside the gene matches. CDR1 and CDR2 from the germline V gene are SGHRS and YFSETQ.

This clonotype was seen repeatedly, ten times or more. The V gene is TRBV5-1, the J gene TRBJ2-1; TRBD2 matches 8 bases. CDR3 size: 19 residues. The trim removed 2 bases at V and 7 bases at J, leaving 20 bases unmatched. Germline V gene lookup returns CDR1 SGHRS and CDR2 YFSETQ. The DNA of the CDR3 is TGCGCCAGCAGCTTTCGGCTCAGACGGGAGGGGGTAATAAAGAATGAGCAGTTCTTC. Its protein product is CASSFRLRREGVIKNEQFF.

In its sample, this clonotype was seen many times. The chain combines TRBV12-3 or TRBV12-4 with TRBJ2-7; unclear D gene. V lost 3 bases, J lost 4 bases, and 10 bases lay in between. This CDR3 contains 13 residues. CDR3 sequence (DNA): TGTGCCAGCAGTTTTAGTCCCAGGTACGAGCAGTACTTC. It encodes CASSFSPRYEQYF.

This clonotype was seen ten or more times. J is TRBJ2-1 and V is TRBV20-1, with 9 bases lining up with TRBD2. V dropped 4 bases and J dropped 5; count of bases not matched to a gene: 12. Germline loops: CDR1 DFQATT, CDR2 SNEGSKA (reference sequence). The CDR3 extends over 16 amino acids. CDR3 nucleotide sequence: TGCAGTGCTAATGGGGCTAGCGGGGTAGTCGACAATGAGCAGTTCTTC. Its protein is CSANGASGVVDNEQFF.

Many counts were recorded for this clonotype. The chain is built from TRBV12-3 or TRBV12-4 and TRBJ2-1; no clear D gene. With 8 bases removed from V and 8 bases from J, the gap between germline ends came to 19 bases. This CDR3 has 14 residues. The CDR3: CASVLVLAQDEQFF. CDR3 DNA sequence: TGTGCCAGCGTACTGGTCCTGGCGCAAGATGAGCAGTTCTTC.

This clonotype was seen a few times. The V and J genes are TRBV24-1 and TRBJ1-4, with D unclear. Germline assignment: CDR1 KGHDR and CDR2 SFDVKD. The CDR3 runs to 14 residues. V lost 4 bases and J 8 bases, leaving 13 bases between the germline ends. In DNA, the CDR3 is TGTGCCACCAGTGAGTCGACTGGCCAGGAAAAACTGTTTTTT. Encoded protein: CATSESTGQEKLFF.

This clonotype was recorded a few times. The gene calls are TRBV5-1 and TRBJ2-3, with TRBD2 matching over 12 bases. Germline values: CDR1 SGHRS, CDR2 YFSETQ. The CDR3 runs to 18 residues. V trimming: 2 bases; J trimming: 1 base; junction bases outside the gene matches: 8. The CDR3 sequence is CASSFLAGGGTGTDTQYF. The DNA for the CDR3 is TGCGCCAGCAGCTTCCTAGCGGGGGGGGGTACCGGCACAGATACGCAGTATTTT.

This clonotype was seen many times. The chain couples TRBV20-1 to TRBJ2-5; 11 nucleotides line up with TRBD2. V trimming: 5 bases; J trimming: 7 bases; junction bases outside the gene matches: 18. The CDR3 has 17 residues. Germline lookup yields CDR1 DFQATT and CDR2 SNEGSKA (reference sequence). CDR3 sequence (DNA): TGCAGTGCTGGGGACCCGACTAGCGGGGCTTTCTGGGGGACCCAGTACTTC. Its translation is CSAGDPTSGAFWGTQYF.

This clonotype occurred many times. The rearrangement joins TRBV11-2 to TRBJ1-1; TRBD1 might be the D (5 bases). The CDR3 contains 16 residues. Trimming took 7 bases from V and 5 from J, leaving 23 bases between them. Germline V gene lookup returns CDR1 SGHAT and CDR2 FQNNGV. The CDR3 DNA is TGTGCCAGCACGAGAGGGGCAGGGCGGGTCTCTACTGAAGCTTTCTTT. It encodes CASTRGAGRVSTEAFF.

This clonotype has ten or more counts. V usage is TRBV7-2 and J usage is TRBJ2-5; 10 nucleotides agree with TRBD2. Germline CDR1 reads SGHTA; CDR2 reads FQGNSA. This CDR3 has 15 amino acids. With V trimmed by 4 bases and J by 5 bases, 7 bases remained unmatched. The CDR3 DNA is TGTGCCAGCAGCTACAAGCGGGGGGGCTGGGAGACCCAGTACTTC. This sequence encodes CASSYKRGGWETQYF.

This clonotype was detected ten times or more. CDR3 nucleotide sequence: TGTGCCAGCAGCTCACTAGCGGGGTGGGGTAATGAGCAGTTCTTC. This translates into CASSSLAGWGNEQFF. The chain couples TRBV9 to TRBJ2-1, with TRBD2 matching 10 bases. Trimming at V came to 4 bases and at J to 7 bases, leaving 8 bases not matched to a gene. The CDR3 contains 15 residues. The germline V gene encodes CDR1 SGDLS and CDR2 YYNGEE. The full variable domain, rest sourced from reference TRBV9 and TRBJ2-1, is DSGVTQTPKHLITATGQRVTLRCSPRSGDLSVYWYQQSLDQGLQFLIQYYNGEERAKGNILERFSAQQFPDLHSELNLSSLELGDSALYFCASSSLAGWGNEQFFGPGTRLTVL.

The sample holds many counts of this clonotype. CDR3 amino acids: CASSLGQAGANVLTF. The CDR3 DNA is TGCGCCAGCAGCTTGGGGCAGGCCGGGGCCAACGTCCTGACTTTC. V gene TRBV5-1 combines with J gene TRBJ2-6, with D uncertain. The V end lost 0 bases, the J end lost 4 bases, and 8 bases lay between the germline ends. Germline V lookup: CDR1 SGHRS, CDR2 YFSETQ. The CDR3 consists of 15 residues.

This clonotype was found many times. The CDR3 region is CASSLGHATTDTQYF. The CDR3, as DNA: TGTGCCAGCAGCTTAGGGCATGCAACCACAGATACGCAGTATTTT. The chain uses TRBV7-3 and TRBJ2-3; D gene uncertain. Trimming cost V 2 bases and J 2 bases, with 11 bases left between them. The CDR3 length is 15 residues. From germline, CDR1 is SGHTA and CDR2 FQGTGA.

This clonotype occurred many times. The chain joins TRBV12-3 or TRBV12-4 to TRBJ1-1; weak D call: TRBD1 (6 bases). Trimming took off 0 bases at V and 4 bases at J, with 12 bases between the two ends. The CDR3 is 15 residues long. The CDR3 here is CASSLATGHLTEAFF. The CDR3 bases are TGTGCCAGCAGTTTAGCTACGGGACACCTCACTGAAGCTTTCTTT.

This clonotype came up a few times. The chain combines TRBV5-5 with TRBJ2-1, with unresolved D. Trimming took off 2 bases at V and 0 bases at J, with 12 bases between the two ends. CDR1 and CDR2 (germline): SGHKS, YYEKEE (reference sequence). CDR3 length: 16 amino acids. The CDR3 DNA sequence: TGTGCCAGCAGCTTCGGTGCCAGAGTCTCCTACAATGAGCAGTTCTTC. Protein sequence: CASSFGARVSYNEQFF.

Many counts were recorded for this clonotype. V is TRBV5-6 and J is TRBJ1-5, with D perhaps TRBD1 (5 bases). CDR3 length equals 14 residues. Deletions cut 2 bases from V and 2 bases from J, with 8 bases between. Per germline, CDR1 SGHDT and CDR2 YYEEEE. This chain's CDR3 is CASSFTGGNQPQHF. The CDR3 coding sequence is TGTGCCAGCAGCTTCACAGGAGGCAATCAGCCCCAGCATTTT.

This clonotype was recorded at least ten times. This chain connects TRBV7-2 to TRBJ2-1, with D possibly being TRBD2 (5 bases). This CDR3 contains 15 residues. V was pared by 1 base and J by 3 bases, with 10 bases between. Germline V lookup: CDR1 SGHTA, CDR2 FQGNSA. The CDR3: CASSLERLNYNEQFF. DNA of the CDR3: TGTGCCAGCAGCTTAGAGCGGCTTAACTACAATGAGCAGTTCTTC. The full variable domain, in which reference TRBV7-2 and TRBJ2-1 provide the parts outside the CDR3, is GAGVSQSPSNKVTEKGKDVELRCDPISGHTALYWYRQSLGQGLEFLIYFQGNSAPDKSGLPSDRFSAERTGGSVSTLTIQRTQQEDSAVYLCASSLERLNYNEQFFGPGTRLTVL.

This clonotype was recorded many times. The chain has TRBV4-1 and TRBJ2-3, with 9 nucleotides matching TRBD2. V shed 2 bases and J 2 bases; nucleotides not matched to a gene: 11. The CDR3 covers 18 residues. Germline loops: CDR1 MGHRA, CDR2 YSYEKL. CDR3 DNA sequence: TGCGCCAGCAGCCAACTTCCGGGACTAGCATCCACCACAGATACGCAGTATTTT. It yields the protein CASSQLPGLASTTDTQYF.

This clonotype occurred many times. The DNA of the CDR3 is TGTGCCAGCAGTTACAACCCTAACTATGGCTACACCTTC. Its protein product is CASSYNPNYGYTF. This chain connects TRBV6-5 to TRBJ1-2; D remains ambiguous. There are 13 residues in the CDR3. V was trimmed by 2 bases and J by 0 bases, leaving 4 bases between them. The germline V gene encodes CDR1 MNHEY and CDR2 SVGAGI.

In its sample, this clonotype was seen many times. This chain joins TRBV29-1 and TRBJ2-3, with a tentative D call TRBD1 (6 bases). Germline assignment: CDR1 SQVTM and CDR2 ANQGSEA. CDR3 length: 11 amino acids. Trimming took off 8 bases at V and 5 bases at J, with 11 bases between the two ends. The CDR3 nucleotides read TGCAGCCCTTGGACAGAAGATACGCAGTATTTT. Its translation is CSPWTEDTQYF.

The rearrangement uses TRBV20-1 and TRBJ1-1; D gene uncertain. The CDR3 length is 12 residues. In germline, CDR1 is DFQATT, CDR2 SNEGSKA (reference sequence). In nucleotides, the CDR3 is TGCATGGCCAGACGGCAGAACACTGAAGCTTTCTTT. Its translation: CMARRQNTEAFF.

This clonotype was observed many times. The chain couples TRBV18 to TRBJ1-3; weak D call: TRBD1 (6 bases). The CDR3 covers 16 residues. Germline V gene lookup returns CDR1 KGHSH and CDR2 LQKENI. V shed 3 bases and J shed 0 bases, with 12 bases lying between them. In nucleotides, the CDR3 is TGTGCCAGCTCACCGTCCCAGGGGTTCTCTGGAAACACCATATATTTT. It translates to CASSPSQGFSGNTIYF.

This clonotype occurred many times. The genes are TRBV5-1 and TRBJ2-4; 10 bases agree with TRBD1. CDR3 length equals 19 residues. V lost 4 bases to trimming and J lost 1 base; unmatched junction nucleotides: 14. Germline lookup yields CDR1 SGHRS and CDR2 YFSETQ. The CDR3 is CASSPGTGVVITAKNIQYF. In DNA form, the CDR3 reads TGCGCCAGCAGCCCCGGGACAGGGGTCGTCATAACGGCCAAAAACATTCAGTACTTC.

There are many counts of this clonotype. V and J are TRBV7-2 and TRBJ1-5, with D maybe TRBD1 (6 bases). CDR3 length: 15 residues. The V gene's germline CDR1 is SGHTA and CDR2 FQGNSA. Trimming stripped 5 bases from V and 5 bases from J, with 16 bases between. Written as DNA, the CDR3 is TGTGCCAGCAGCCCCCAGGGCGCAGGGGATCAGCCCCAGCATTTT. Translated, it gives CASSPQGAGDQPQHF.

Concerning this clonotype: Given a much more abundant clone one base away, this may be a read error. Here the CDR3 reads CSVDVRGIHTQYF. The CDR3 region has the DNA TGCAGCGTTGACGTCAGGGGGATCCATACGCAGTATTTT. This chain joins TRBV29-1 and TRBJ2-3; 7 bases align to TRBD1. The CDR3 length is 13 residues. Germline-derived CDR1 and CDR2 are SQVTM and ANQGSEA. Trimming took 3 bases from V and 7 from J; bases not matched to a gene: 7.

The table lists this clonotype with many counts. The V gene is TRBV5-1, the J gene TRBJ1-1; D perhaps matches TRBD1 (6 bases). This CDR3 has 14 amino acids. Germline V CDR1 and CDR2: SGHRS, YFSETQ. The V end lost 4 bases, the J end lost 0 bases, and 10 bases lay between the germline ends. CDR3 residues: CASSRGQLNTEAFF. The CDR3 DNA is TGCGCCAGCAGCCGAGGACAGTTGAACACTGAAGCTTTCTTT.

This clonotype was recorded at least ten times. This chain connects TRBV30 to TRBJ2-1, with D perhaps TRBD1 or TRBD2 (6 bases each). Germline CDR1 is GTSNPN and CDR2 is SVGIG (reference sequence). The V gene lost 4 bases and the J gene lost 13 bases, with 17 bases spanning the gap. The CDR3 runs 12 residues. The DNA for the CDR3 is TGTGCCTGGATGGTAGTACGGGGGCCTCAGTTCTTC. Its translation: CAWMVVRGPQFF.

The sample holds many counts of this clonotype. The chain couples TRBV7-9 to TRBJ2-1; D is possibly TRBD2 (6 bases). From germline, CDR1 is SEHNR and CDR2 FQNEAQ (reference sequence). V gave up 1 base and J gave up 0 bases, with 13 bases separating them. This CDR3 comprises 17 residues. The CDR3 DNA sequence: TGTGCCAGCAGCTTAGTTCTTGTAGCGGTCTCCTACAATGAGCAGTTCTTC. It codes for CASSLVLVAVSYNEQFF.